Included here is one TCR beta chain sequence, with context. V lost 5 bases to trimming and J lost 4 bases; unmatched junction nucleotides: 2. The germline gives CDR1 SGHAT, CDR2 FQDESV (reference sequence). The CDR3 sequence is 13 residues long. The source of the sample is a study of blood T cell repertoires in COVID-19. Study information: From the United States, Italy and Spain came samples of acute and convalescent COVID-19. PBMCs, B-cell-depleted T cells, or T cells provided the cDNA or gDNA that made up the material.

As processed by the authors: Amplification with reference gene primers provided the estimates of nucleated cell counts. Assay used: immunoSEQ multiplex PCR; TCRdb lists only in-frame clones, some missing. D and trimming were read from the DNA, whereas the V and J calls and clone size are those reported in that table. The sample lists 73,000 or so clones; about 86% were seen once. This chain links TRBV11-1 with TRBJ1-5, with 7 bases lining up with TRBD1. Sample: peripheral blood. This clonotype was obtained from a man in his fifties with active COVID-19. CDR3 residues: CASSPQGNQPQHF. CDR3 sequence (DNA): TGTGCCAGCAGCCCACAGGGGAATCAGCCCCAGCATTTT. Based on the CDR3 plus reference TRBV11-1 and TRBJ1-5, the full variable domain is EAEVAQSPRYKITEKSQAVAFWCDPISGHATLYWYRQILGQGPELLVQFQDESVVDDSQLPKDRFSAERLKGVDSTLKIQPAELGDSAMYLCASSPQGNQPQHFGDGTRLSIL.